Listed here is a single TCR beta chain. Its antigen is currently unknown. With 2 bases clipped from V and 8 bases from J, the junction kept 7 bases outside the gene matches. CDR3 length: 14 amino acids. Per the germline V gene, CDR1 is MNHNY and CDR2 is SVGAGI (reference sequence). The source of the sample is a study of shared clonotypes between healthy human individuals. Study-level information: Each donor contributed plates that comprised three CD4 naive, three CD4 memory, two CD8 naive and one CD8 memory. General observations from the study: Generation probabilities of non-shared clonotypes were lower (relative to those shared by all four donors). Sequencing of the sorted subsets was shown by rarefaction to be incomplete despite large depth.

Clones were sequenced by immunoSEQ multiplex PCR, and TCRdb holds only the in-frame ones, with some missing. Of over 950,000 clones in the sample, approximately 75% are singletons; the top ten hold 0.85% to 1%. Sequencing was carried out using memory CD4+ T cells from PBMCs. Subset meaning: CD45RA-negative fraction. This TCR was recovered from a man aged 18 to 29 in good health. Some clones in this sample may be carry-over from other donors' samples. This chain connects TRBV6-6 to TRBJ1-1; 8 bases line up with TRBD1. The CDR3 loop is CASSYPDRVFEAFF. The CDR3 nucleotides read TGTGCCAGCAGTTACCCGGACAGGGTATTCGAAGCTTTCTTT.